The rows below give T cell receptor beta chains drawn from one sample of a study of shared clonotypes between healthy human individuals. Libraries were prepared by immunoSEQ multiplex PCR; TCRdb keeps only in-frame clonotypes and omits some of them. The repertoire includes about 580,000 clones, roughly 98% of them detected once, and 0.3% sits in the top ten. The sequencing input was naive CD8+ T cells sorted from blood. The source is a young man in good health. Each CDR3 is given with its conserved first and last residue. Each record gives: J gene, clone size, D gene, V gene, CDR3 DNA, CDR3 protein. D genes are given only for firm matches. Only some rows state a clone size, as once, few, many or a class for expanded clones.

j_gene: TRBJ2-7; abundance: .; d_gene: .; v_gene: TRBV28; CDR3nt: TGTGCCAGCAGTCCCACAGGAAGCTACGAGCAGTACTTC; CDR3aa: CASSPTGSYEQYF
j_gene: TRBJ1-5; abundance: .; d_gene: .; v_gene: TRBV7-9; CDR3nt: TGTGCCAGCAGCTTTGATGGGACAACGAATCAGCCCCAGCATTTT; CDR3aa: CASSFDGTTNQPQHF
j_gene: TRBJ2-3; abundance: .; d_gene: TRBD2; v_gene: TRBV11-2; CDR3nt: TGTGCCAGCAGCTCCTTTAGCGGGGATACGCAGTATTTT; CDR3aa: CASSSFSGDTQYF
j_gene: TRBJ2-7; abundance: .; d_gene: TRBD2; v_gene: TRBV11-1; CDR3nt: TGTGCCAGCAGCCCGAGCGTGGGACTAGCGGACTACGAGCAGTACTTC; CDR3aa: CASSPSVGLADYEQYF
j_gene: TRBJ1-5; abundance: .; d_gene: .; v_gene: TRBV4-1; CDR3nt: TGCGCCAGCAGCCAAGATCCTAGTGCCGGGGCTTTAGATCATCAGCCCCAGCATTTT; CDR3aa: CASSQDPSAGALDHQPQHF
j_gene: TRBJ2-1; abundance: .; d_gene: .; v_gene: TRBV11-2; CDR3nt: TGTGCCAGCAGCTTAGGAGGCGATGAGCAGTTCTTC; CDR3aa: CASSLGGDEQFF
j_gene: TRBJ2-4; abundance: .; d_gene: TRBD2; v_gene: TRBV7-9; CDR3nt: TGTGCCAGCAGCCTCCAGCGGGAGGGCCCTAAAAACATTCAGTACTTC; CDR3aa: CASSLQREGPKNIQYF
j_gene: TRBJ2-5; abundance: .; d_gene: .; v_gene: TRBV10-3; CDR3nt: TGTGCCACCGAATCTAGCGAGGGGCGAGAGACCCAGTACTTC; CDR3aa: CATESSEGRETQYF
j_gene: TRBJ2-7; abundance: .; d_gene: .; v_gene: TRBV28; CDR3nt: TGTGCCAGCAGTTTACACGAAAGTTCCTACGAGCAGTACTTC; CDR3aa: CASSLHESSYEQYF
j_gene: TRBJ2-1; abundance: .; d_gene: .; v_gene: TRBV9; CDR3nt: TGTGCCAGCAGCGTAGTTCCGTCAAAGGAGCAGTTCTTC; CDR3aa: CASSVVPSKEQFF
j_gene: TRBJ2-3; abundance: .; d_gene: .; v_gene: TRBV28; CDR3nt: TGTGCCAGCAGTTCCCTCTGGACAGATTACACAGATACGCAGTATTTT; CDR3aa: CASSSLWTDYTDTQYF
j_gene: TRBJ2-2; abundance: .; d_gene: .; v_gene: TRBV13; CDR3nt: TGTGCCAGCAGCTTAGAGCAGAGGGTTGGGGGGCCCGACACCGGGGAGCTGTTTTTT; CDR3aa: CASSLEQRVGGPDTGELFF
j_gene: TRBJ2-7; abundance: .; d_gene: .; v_gene: TRBV10-2; CDR3nt: TGCGCCAGCAGTGCTCTCCCGGCAGGGTCTTCCTACGAGCAGTACTTC; CDR3aa: CASSALPAGSSYEQYF
j_gene: TRBJ2-7; abundance: .; d_gene: .; v_gene: TRBV6-1; CDR3nt: TGTGCCAGTAGAAGTACGGGATTATCTGCCTACGAGCAGTACTTC; CDR3aa: CASRSTGLSAYEQYF
j_gene: TRBJ2-7; abundance: .; d_gene: TRBD1; v_gene: TRBV19; CDR3nt: TGTGCCAGTAGTCCCCAACAGGGGGCGGGGGTCGAGCAGTACTTC; CDR3aa: CASSPQQGAGVEQYF
j_gene: TRBJ2-2; abundance: .; d_gene: .; v_gene: TRBV7-9; CDR3nt: TGTGCCAGCAGCCTACGCGCGCCCTACCCGAACACCGGGGAGCTGTTTTTT; CDR3aa: CASSLRAPYPNTGELFF
j_gene: TRBJ2-1; abundance: once; d_gene: .; v_gene: TRBV27; CDR3nt: TGTGCCAGCAGTTTATCCTCCTACAATGAGCAGTTCTTC; CDR3aa: CASSLSSYNEQFF
j_gene: TRBJ2-7; abundance: .; d_gene: .; v_gene: TRBV5-6; CDR3nt: TGTGCCAGCAGCTCCCTGGGGGAGGAGCAGTACTTC; CDR3aa: CASSSLGEEQYF
j_gene: TRBJ2-7; abundance: once; d_gene: .; v_gene: TRBV5-1; CDR3nt: TGCGCCAGCAGCTTGGCCATCGGACAGACTTGGATCTACGAGCAGTACTTC; CDR3aa: CASSLAIGQTWIYEQYF
j_gene: TRBJ2-7; abundance: .; d_gene: TRBD2; v_gene: TRBV11-2; CDR3nt: TGTGCCAGCAGCCAGACTAGCGGGTACGAGCAGTACTTC; CDR3aa: CASSQTSGYEQYF
j_gene: TRBJ2-7; abundance: .; d_gene: .; v_gene: TRBV28; CDR3nt: TGTGCCAGCAGTTTAGAACTCTCCTACGAGCAGTACTTC; CDR3aa: CASSLELSYEQYF
j_gene: TRBJ1-2; abundance: .; d_gene: .; v_gene: TRBV2; CDR3nt: TGTGCCAGCAGTATGGGCATGGGGGGCTCCTATGGCTACACCTTC; CDR3aa: CASSMGMGGSYGYTF
j_gene: TRBJ2-7; abundance: .; d_gene: .; v_gene: TRBV4-1; CDR3nt: TGCGCCAGCAGCCAAGATAGGGGGGAGGGCTCCTACGAGCAGTACTTC; CDR3aa: CASSQDRGEGSYEQYF
j_gene: TRBJ1-1; abundance: .; d_gene: .; v_gene: TRBV7-6; CDR3nt: TGTGCCAGCAGCTTACTCGTGGGGGGAAACGAAGCTTTCTTT; CDR3aa: CASSLLVGGNEAFF
j_gene: TRBJ2-7; abundance: .; d_gene: .; v_gene: TRBV7-8; CDR3nt: TGTGCCAGCAGCTTATTCGAGGGGTCCTACGAGCAGTACTTC; CDR3aa: CASSLFEGSYEQYF
j_gene: TRBJ2-7; abundance: .; d_gene: TRBD1; v_gene: TRBV2; CDR3nt: TGTGCCAGCAGCCAACAGGGGGCTGGCGCCGACGGCGAGCAGTACTTC; CDR3aa: CASSQQGAGADGEQYF
j_gene: TRBJ2-7; abundance: .; d_gene: .; v_gene: TRBV4-3; CDR3nt: TGCGCCAGCAGCCAAGGGTCAGGGAGTACCTACGAGCAGTACTTC; CDR3aa: CASSQGSGSTYEQYF
j_gene: TRBJ2-7; abundance: .; d_gene: .; v_gene: TRBV7-9; CDR3nt: TGTGCCAGCAGCCTTGAAGGGTTTGACGAGCAGTACTTC; CDR3aa: CASSLEGFDEQYF
j_gene: TRBJ2-1; abundance: .; d_gene: .; v_gene: TRBV5-6; CDR3nt: TGTGCCAGCAGTTTACGGGACGCCTACAATGAGCAGTTCTTC; CDR3aa: CASSLRDAYNEQFF
j_gene: TRBJ2-5; abundance: .; d_gene: .; v_gene: TRBV7-6; CDR3nt: TGTGCCAGCGGAAGAAGAGAATCCCGGGAGACCCAGTACTTC; CDR3aa: CASGRRESRETQYF
j_gene: TRBJ2-7; abundance: .; d_gene: .; v_gene: TRBV20-1; CDR3nt: TGCAGTGTTTTCTCTATCGACGAGCAGTACTTC; CDR3aa: CSVFSIDEQYF
j_gene: TRBJ2-1; abundance: once; d_gene: TRBD2; v_gene: TRBV27; CDR3nt: TGTGCCAGCAGTTTGGGACTAGCGGGAGGATGGGAGCAGTTCTTC; CDR3aa: CASSLGLAGGWEQFF
j_gene: TRBJ1-5; abundance: .; d_gene: .; v_gene: TRBV28; CDR3nt: TGTGCCAGCAGTGAAGGTTGGAATCAGCCCCAGCATTTT; CDR3aa: CASSEGWNQPQHF
j_gene: TRBJ2-1; abundance: .; d_gene: TRBD1; v_gene: TRBV6-5; CDR3nt: TGTGCCAGCAGCCACTACAGGGGGAATGAGCAGTTCTTC; CDR3aa: CASSHYRGNEQFF
j_gene: TRBJ2-5; abundance: .; d_gene: .; v_gene: TRBV15; CDR3nt: TGTGCCACCAGGGGGGACACAAACGGAGAGACCCAGTACTTC; CDR3aa: CATRGDTNGETQYF
j_gene: TRBJ2-7; abundance: .; d_gene: TRBD2; v_gene: TRBV7-6; CDR3nt: TGTGCCAGCAGCGGGGGACTAGGACCGTCCTACGAGCAGTACTTC; CDR3aa: CASSGGLGPSYEQYF
j_gene: TRBJ2-1; abundance: .; d_gene: .; v_gene: TRBV5-1; CDR3nt: TGCGCCAGCAGCTTCCCGGGACTGTACAATGAGCAGTTCTTC; CDR3aa: CASSFPGLYNEQFF